The 27 T cell receptor beta chains below were found in one sample sequenced in a study of cytotoxic CD8 clonotypes in ibrutinib-treated CLL. The protocol was immunoSEQ multiplex PCR, while the TCRdb copy is restricted to in-frame clones and leaves out a portion. The sample has about 58,000 clones, about 65% seen once. Material: PBMCs, obtained after 12 months of ibrutinib treatment. The receptors here all came from a human donor with chronic lymphocytic leukemia.

The sample holds a few counts of this clone. The rearrangement uses TRBV6-6 and TRBJ1-2; D gene unclear. Between the trimmed V and J ends, which lost 8 bases and 4 bases, there was a span of 8 bases. The germline V gene encodes CDR1 MNHNY and CDR2 SVGAGI (reference sequence). The CDR3 loop spans 11 amino acids. This CDR3 reads CASSPGYGYTF. CDR3 DNA sequence: TGTGCCAGCTCGCCCGGCTATGGCTACACCTTC.

V gene TRBV27 combines with J gene TRBJ2-1; D ambiguous. The germline V gene has CDR1 MNHEY and CDR2 SMNVEV (reference sequence). This CDR3 comprises 13 residues. Between the trimmed V and J ends, which lost 8 bases and 8 bases, there was a span of 16 bases. CDR3 protein: CASSPPRMDEQFF. The CDR3 DNA sequence: TGTGCCAGCTCCCCCCCGAGGATGGATGAGCAGTTCTTC.

The chain joins TRBV9 to TRBJ2-7, with a tentative D call TRBD2 (6 bases). Per germline, CDR1 SGDLS and CDR2 YYNGEE. This CDR3 contains 14 residues. Trimming took off 2 bases at V and 1 base at J, with 10 bases between the two ends. CDR3: CASSVEGMSYEQYF. The CDR3 region has the DNA TGTGCCAGCAGCGTGGAGGGGATGTCCTACGAGCAGTACTTC.

V and J are TRBV10-2 and TRBJ2-3, with D tentatively TRBD1 (6 bases). Germline CDR1 reads WSHSY; CDR2 reads SAAADI. The CDR3 covers 12 residues. V lost 5 bases, J lost 7 bases, and 10 bases lay in between. The DNA for the CDR3 is TGCGCCAGCAGTATGACAGGAAATACGCAGTATTTT. This translates into CASSMTGNTQYF.

Here the CDR3 DNA reads TGTGCCAGCAGCCCGGGGGGAGGCGAGCAGTACTTC. Protein: CASSPGGGEQYF. The chain uses TRBV5-6 and TRBJ2-7; TRBD2 agrees at 7 bases. The CDR3 contains 12 residues. CDR1 and CDR2 (germline): SGHDT, YYEEEE. Trimming cost V 4 bases and J 6 bases; bases outside gene matches: 4.

This sequence joins TRBV20-1 and TRBJ2-5; D gene unclear. The V and J ends lost 4 bases and 3 bases respectively, with 6 bases between them. The CDR3 consists of 11 residues. Germline assignment: CDR1 DFQATT and CDR2 SNEGSKA (reference sequence). The DNA of the CDR3 is TGCAGTGCTACTACCGAAGAGACCCAGTACTTC. Its protein is CSATTEETQYF.

This chain uses TRBV18 with TRBJ2-1; TRBD2 aligns across 8 bases. Germline V gives CDR1 KGHSH, CDR2 LQKENI. CDR3 length: 14 residues. Trimming at V came to 3 bases and at J to 6 bases, leaving 4 bases not matched to a gene. The CDR3 loop is CASSPGLAGNEQFF. Written as DNA, the CDR3 is TGTGCCAGCTCACCCGGACTAGCCGGCAATGAGCAGTTCTTC.

The chain joins TRBV28 to TRBJ2-7; D possibly corresponds to TRBD1 (6 bases). The CDR3 loop spans 13 amino acids. CDR1 and CDR2 (germline): MDHEN, SYDVKM. Trimming stripped 4 bases from V and 3 bases from J, with 10 bases between. The CDR3 sequence is CASSYRVVYEQYF. The CDR3 bases are TGTGCCAGCAGTTACAGGGTCGTCTACGAGCAGTACTTC.

The chain is built from TRBV7-8 and TRBJ1-5, with D unresolved. The CDR3 runs to 18 residues. Per germline, CDR1 SGHVS and CDR2 FQNEAQ. The V end lost 1 base, the J end lost 0 bases, and 16 bases lay between the germline ends. The CDR3 nucleotides are TGTGCCAGCAGCTTAGACCCTCCACACCGATATAGCAATCAGCCCCAGCATTTT. Its translation: CASSLDPPHRYSNQPQHF.

The chain has TRBV27 and TRBJ2-7; no clear D gene. Per germline, CDR1 MNHEY and CDR2 SMNVEV (reference sequence). Trimming stripped 5 bases from V and 3 bases from J, with 5 bases between. This CDR3 spans 11 amino acids. The CDR3 reads CASSIIYEQYF. The CDR3 nucleotides are TGTGCCAGCAGTATAATCTACGAGCAGTACTTC.

The chain links TRBV28 to TRBJ2-4, with D unresolved. The V gene's germline CDR1 is MDHEN and CDR2 SYDVKM. Trimming cost V 5 bases and J 8 bases, with 10 bases left between them. The CDR3 has 12 residues. CDR3 amino acids: CASSHAEDIQYF. The CDR3 DNA sequence: TGTGCCAGCAGTCACGCAGAGGACATTCAGTACTTC. Drawing the rest from reference TRBV28 and TRBJ2-4, the complete variable domain is DVKVTQSSRYLVKRTGEKVFLECVQDMDHENMFWYRQDPGLGLRLIYFSYDVKMKEKGDIPEGYSVSREKKERFSLILESASTNQTSMYLCASSHAEDIQYFGAGTRLSVL.

V and J are TRBV29-1 and TRBJ2-5; TRBD2 matches 12 bases. Germline values: CDR1 SQVTM, CDR2 ANQGSEA. CDR3 length: 13 residues. Germline trimming cut 7 bases from V and 4 bases from J; bases unmatched to any gene: 4. CDR3 amino acids: CSGVTSGRETQYF. In nucleotides, the CDR3 is TGCAGCGGGGTGACTAGCGGGAGAGAGACCCAGTACTTC.

The genes are TRBV30 and TRBJ2-3, with a tentative D call TRBD2 (5 bases). V was cut by 0 bases and J by 0 bases, with 10 bases left in between. CDR3 length: 15 residues. Germline CDR1 GTSNPN, CDR2 SVGIG (reference sequence). For the CDR3, the DNA is TGTGCCTGGAGTGTTACGGGGTTTAGCACAGATACGCAGTATTTT. The encoded protein is CAWSVTGFSTDTQYF.

This chain joins TRBV19 and TRBJ1-1; possible D gene TRBD1, 5 bases. The CDR3 runs to 15 residues. The germline gives CDR1 LNHDA, CDR2 SQIVND (reference sequence). Trimming stripped 5 bases from V and 2 bases from J, with 15 bases between. CDR3 region: CASSSWTLPNTEAFF. CDR3 nucleotide sequence: TGTGCCAGTAGTTCCTGGACACTCCCCAACACTGAAGCTTTCTTT.

In its sample, this clone is medium-sized. The chain links TRBV4-2 to TRBJ2-7; a possible D gene is TRBD2 (6 bases). This CDR3 spans 15 amino acids. The germline CDR1 and CDR2 sequences are LGHNA and YNFKEQ. Trimming shortened V by 3 bases and J by 2 bases, and 14 bases separated the two germline ends. Written as DNA, the CDR3 is TGTGCCAGCAGCCAGTTATCGGGGGAGGCCTACGAGCAGTACTTC. Protein sequence: CASSQLSGEAYEQYF.

The chain links TRBV5-1 to TRBJ2-2; 9 nucleotides match TRBD2. V shed 0 bases, J shed 1 base, and the junction held 13 bases outside the gene matches. CDR1 is SGHRS and CDR2 is YFSETQ in the germline V gene. The CDR3 consists of 20 residues. The CDR3 DNA is TGCGCCAGCAGCTTGGGGCAGGGGAGCCTAGCGGGAAAGAACACCGGGGAGCTGTTTTTT. Its translation is CASSLGQGSLAGKNTGELFF. Looking up the rest from reference TRBV5-1 and TRBJ2-2 gives the full variable domain: KAGVTQTPRYLIKTRGQQVTLSCSPISGHRSVSWYQQTPGQGLQFLFEYFSETQRNKGNFPGRFSGRQFSNSRSEMNVSTLELGDSALYLCASSLGQGSLAGKNTGELFFGEGSRLTVL.

The V and J genes are TRBV7-3 and TRBJ2-1; 8 bases fit TRBD1. The CDR3 runs 14 residues. Germline V gives CDR1 SGHTA, CDR2 FQGTGA. Trimming removed 5 bases from V and 9 bases from J; junction bases left unmatched: 9. The CDR3 reads CASSPTGVGFEQFF. The CDR3 DNA sequence: TGTGCCAGCAGCCCGACAGGGGTCGGTTTTGAGCAGTTCTTC. Full variable domain (rest looked up from reference TRBV7-3 and TRBJ2-1): GAGVSQTPSNKVTEKGKYVELRCDPISGHTALYWYRQSLGQGPEFLIYFQGTGAADDSGLPNDRFFAVRPEGSVSTLKIQRTERGDSAVYLCASSPTGVGFEQFFGPGTRLTVL.

The V and J genes are TRBV7-8 and TRBJ1-2, with 8 nucleotides matching TRBD1. The germline CDR1 and CDR2 sequences are SGHVS and FQNEAQ. The CDR3 loop spans 13 amino acids. Unmatched junction bases numbered 5, after V lost 3 bases and J lost 8 bases. CDR3 residues: CASSLGTGGGYTF. DNA for the CDR3: TGTGCCAGCAGCTTGGGGACAGGAGGAGGCTACACCTTC.

The J gene is TRBJ2-3, the V gene TRBV9, with 13 bases lining up with TRBD2. The CDR3 sequence is 16 residues long. J lost 5 bases, V lost 2 bases, and 5 bases had no gene match. Germline V gene lookup returns CDR1 SGDLS and CDR2 YYNGEE. For the CDR3, the DNA is TGTGCCAGCAGCGTTGGACTAGCGGGAGCTAGAGATACGCAGTATTTT. Its protein product is CASSVGLAGARDTQYF.

The CDR3, as DNA: TGTGCCAGTAGTACCTTGGACACCGATCAGCCCCAGCATTTT. Amino acids: CASSTLDTDQPQHF. The chain couples TRBV19 to TRBJ1-5; tentative D call: TRBD1 (5 bases). V shed 4 bases and J shed 5 bases, with 12 bases lying between them. The CDR3 covers 14 residues. Germline lookup yields CDR1 LNHDA and CDR2 SQIVND (reference sequence). Based on the CDR3 plus reference TRBV19 and TRBJ1-5, the full variable domain is DGGITQSPKYLFRKEGQNVTLSCEQNLNHDAMYWYRQDPGQGLRLIYYSQIVNDFQKGDIAEGYSVSREKKESFPLTVTSAQKNPTAFYLCASSTLDTDQPQHFGDGTRLSIL.

This chain links TRBV18 with TRBJ1-2, with 8 bases aligning to TRBD1. Germline lookup yields CDR1 KGHSH and CDR2 LQKENI. The CDR3 is made up of 17 amino acids. Trimming took 3 bases from V and 1 from J; bases not matched to a gene: 10. This CDR3 is CASSPTRGQGDNYGYTF. The CDR3 DNA is TGTGCCAGCTCACCGACCAGAGGACAGGGTGATAACTATGGCTACACCTTC. Full variable domain (remainder filled in from reference TRBV18 and TRBJ1-2): NAGVMQNPRHLVRRRGQEARLRCSPMKGHSHVYWYRQLPEEGLKFMVYLQKENIIDESGMPKERFSAEFPKEGPSILRIQQVVRGDSAAYFCASSPTRGQGDNYGYTFGSGTRLTVV.

V and J are TRBV30 and TRBJ2-1; no clear D. V was trimmed by 3 bases and J by 3 bases, leaving 6 bases between them. The CDR3 loop spans 12 amino acids. CDR1 and CDR2 (germline): GTSNPN, SVGIG (reference sequence). The CDR3 protein is CAWSLSYNEQFF. Written as DNA, the CDR3 is TGTGCCTGGAGCCTTAGCTACAATGAGCAGTTCTTC.

V usage is TRBV4-1 and J usage is TRBJ1-1; 8 positions agree with TRBD1. Germline V gene lookup returns CDR1 MGHRA and CDR2 YSYEKL. The ends lost 0 bases at V and 0 bases at J; junction bases unmatched: 9. CDR3 size: 18 residues. Here the CDR3 reads CASSQDGGQVAMNTEAFF. The CDR3 DNA reads as TGCGCCAGCAGCCAAGATGGGGGACAGGTAGCTATGAACACTGAAGCTTTCTTT.

A single count supports this clone. The V call is TRBV7-2, the J call TRBJ1-5, with D tentatively TRBD1 (5 bases). V was trimmed by 2 bases and J by 4 bases, leaving 12 bases between them. In germline, CDR1 is SGHTA, CDR2 FQGNSA. This CDR3 spans 15 amino acids. CDR3: CASSLRSGENQPQHF. As DNA, the CDR3 is TGTGCCAGCAGCTTACGGTCGGGGGAGAATCAGCCCCAGCATTTT. Supplemented by reference TRBV7-2 and TRBJ1-5, the full variable domain reads GAGVSQSPSNKVTEKGKDVELRCDPISGHTALYWYRQSLGQGLEFLIYFQGNSAPDKSGLPSDRFSAERTGGSVSTLTIQRTQQEDSAVYLCASSLRSGENQPQHFGDGTRLSIL.

The chain recombines TRBV2 with TRBJ1-5; D not resolved. Germline V CDR1 and CDR2: SNHLY, FYNNEI. This CDR3 comprises 14 residues. V was pared by 7 bases and J by 0 bases, with 10 bases between. CDR3 amino acids: CASNSGYSNQPQHF. The CDR3 bases are TGTGCCAGCAATAGCGGATATAGCAATCAGCCCCAGCATTTT.

This rearrangement joins TRBV28 to TRBJ2-7, with D possibly TRBD1 on 6 matching bases. The CDR3 is 12 residues long. The V gene lost 6 bases and the J gene lost 3 bases, with 9 bases spanning the gap. Germline V gene lookup returns CDR1 MDHEN and CDR2 SYDVKM. The CDR3 DNA sequence: TGTGCCAGCAGCCCACAGGGCTACGAGCAGTACTTC. It encodes CASSPQGYEQYF.

The count of this clone is one. The chain employs TRBV6-6 and TRBJ1-1; D remains unclear. CDR1 and CDR2 from the germline V gene are MNHNY and SVGAGI (reference sequence). V was clipped by 6 bases and J by 4 bases, with 9 bases between them. The CDR3 has 12 amino acids. CDR3 loop: CASSAVSTEAFF. In nucleotides, the CDR3 is TGTGCCAGCAGCGCCGTCAGCACTGAAGCTTTCTTT.